This TCR beta chain was profiled in a study of OX40 agonist ivuxolimab in advanced cancers. Study details: Patients received ivuxolimab, an agonistic anti-OX40 (CD134) antibody. Prior anti-PD-1, anti-PD-L1 or anti-CTLA-4 therapy did not bar entry, and approximately 40% had some.

Study-wide results and limits: At 0.1 to 3.0 mg/kg, CD4+ and CD8+ blood T cells expanded clonally by week 6. Expanded clones tended on average to be more numerous among CD8+ T cells than CD4+.

Only in-frame clones appear in the TCRdb table, and some are missing; sequencing was by immunoSEQ multiplex PCR. The repertoire holds 60,000 to 85,000 clones, about 89% seen once, with roughly 0.54% in the top ten. This clone was seen a single time. Its target is unknown. This specimen consisted of CD4+ or CD8+ T cells sorted from blood, obtained in a trial of the OX40 agonist ivuxolimab. This TCR was recovered from an adult with an advanced solid tumor such as melanoma, head and neck, liver or kidney cancer.

The CDR3 reads CASSLEQTSTDTQYF. The CDR3 DNA is TGCGCCAGCAGCTTGGAACAGACGAGCACAGATACGCAGTATTTT. The J gene is TRBJ2-3, the V gene TRBV5-1; D is unclear. The CDR3 is 15 residues long. From germline, CDR1 is SGHRS and CDR2 YFSETQ. V gave up 0 bases and J gave up 0 bases, with 8 bases separating them.